This T cell receptor (beta chain) was recovered during a study of T cells in Graves' hyperthyroidism and ophthalmopathy. General study points: Researchers found most expanded thyroid clonotypes above 0.001 in blood as well.

Amplification yielded TCR beta CDR3 regions, with RNA transcripts as the source. The TCR CDR3 was amplified in a first-round RT-PCR using the HTBI primer set. TCRdb reprocessed the multiplex PCR reads via MiXCR and lists one record per CDR3 protein. The profile shows about 480,000 distinct CDR3 sequences, about 20% of them singletons. Concerning this clonotype itself: Its antigen is undetermined.

The germline gives CDR1 SGHRS, CDR2 YFSETQ. V dropped 4 bases and J dropped 0 bases, with 14 bases sitting between them. The CDR3 length is 17 residues. The V call is TRBV5-1, the J call TRBJ2-6, with D possibly matching TRBD1 (5 bases). The material sequenced was blood. The receptor's source is a woman aged 70-85 years with Graves' ophthalmopathy. The CDR3 is CASSDGHGPSGANVLTF. The CDR3 nucleotides read TGCGCCAGCAGCGACGGACACGGACCCTCTGGGGCCAACGTCCTGACTTTC.